Each of the 31 T cell receptor beta chains below was sequenced from the same sample in a study of cytomegalovirus exposure and HLA in healthy donors. Primers: 60 Vbeta forward and 13 Jbeta reverse. The method was immunoSEQ multiplex PCR; TCRdb's version includes in-frame clones alone and lacks a portion of them. The sample yields 210,000 or so clones, 70% to 85% seen once. The sequencing sample was made of PBMCs. These receptors originate from an older woman in good health and CMV-seropositive.

V usage is TRBV28 and J usage is TRBJ2-5; 15 nucleotides line up with TRBD2. This CDR3 comprises 16 residues. CDR1 MDHEN and CDR2 SYDVKM come from the germline V gene. Unmatched junction bases numbered 1, after V lost 2 bases and J lost 3 bases. The CDR3 DNA is TGTGCCAGCAGTTTAGGACTAGCGGGGGGGGAAGAGACCCAGTACTTC. Translation gives CASSLGLAGGEETQYF.

The rearrangement joins TRBV5-1 to TRBJ2-7, with a possible D match to TRBD1 (7 bases). The length of the CDR3 is 18 residues. Deletions cut 6 bases from V and 2 bases from J, with 27 bases between. The germline V gene encodes CDR1 SGHRS and CDR2 YFSETQ. The CDR3 DNA reads TGCGCCAGCAAAGGGGGGCCTTTGGGACAGAGCCTTACCTACGAGCAGTACTTC. Translating gives CASKGGPLGQSLTYEQYF.

The chain has TRBV5-8 and TRBJ1-2, with 7 nucleotides matching TRBD1. CDR3 length: 15 amino acids. Germline lookup yields CDR1 SGHTS and CDR2 YDEGEE. The V segment lost 5 bases and the J segment 4 bases; nucleotides outside the gene matches: 11. CDR3 DNA: TGTGCCAGCAGGAGTGAGAGGGGGCTCGGCTATGGCTACACCTTC. Translation gives CASRSERGLGYGYTF. Full variable domain (missing parts from reference TRBV5-8 and TRBJ1-2): EAGVTQSPTHLIKTRGQQATLRCSPISGHTSVYWYQQALGLGLQFLLWYDEGEERNRGNFPPRFSGRQFPNYSSELNVNALELEDSALYLCASRSERGLGYGYTFGSGTRLTVV.

A single count supports this clone. The chain uses TRBV5-8 and TRBJ1-5, with 7 bases identical to TRBD1. V was clipped by 4 bases and J by 10 bases; unmatched bases: 17. Germline V gene sequence: CDR1 SGHTS, CDR2 YDEGEE. CDR3 length: 16 amino acids. CDR3 region: CASSQGDRESRLPQHF. CDR3 sequence (DNA): TGTGCCAGCAGCCAGGGCGACAGGGAATCAAGGTTACCCCAGCATTTT.

The J gene is TRBJ1-3, the V gene TRBV28; a possible D gene is TRBD1 (5 bases). The germline V gene has CDR1 MDHEN and CDR2 SYDVKM. The CDR3 has 12 amino acids. Written as DNA, the CDR3 is TGTGCATCAGGGCAGCCTGGAAACACCATATATTTT. As protein: CASGQPGNTIYF.

The V and J genes are TRBV11-2 and TRBJ1-2, with TRBD1 as a possible D gene (5 bases). From germline, CDR1 is SGHAT and CDR2 FQNNGV. Trimming removed 2 bases from V and 8 bases from J, with 12 bases in between. The CDR3 extends over 13 amino acids. The CDR3 loop is CASSLSRVEGYTF. DNA for the CDR3: TGTGCCAGCAGCTTAAGCAGGGTTGAGGGCTACACCTTC. Complete variable domain (other parts from reference TRBV11-2 and TRBJ1-2): EAGVAQSPRYKIIEKRQSVAFWCNPISGHATLYWYQQILGQGPKLLIQFQNNGVVDDSQLPKDRFSAERLKGVDSTLKIQPAKLEDSAVYLCASSLSRVEGYTFGSGTRLTVV.

This clone was observed once. This rearrangement joins TRBV19 to TRBJ2-2, with TRBD1 matching 10 bases. V lost 8 bases to trimming and J lost 6 bases; unmatched junction nucleotides: 6. The V gene's germline CDR1 is LNHDA and CDR2 SQIVND (reference sequence). The CDR3 extends over 14 amino acids. Here the CDR3 reads CASGDRGRSGELFF. For the CDR3, the DNA is TGTGCCAGTGGTGACAGGGGGCGTTCCGGGGAGCTGTTTTTT. Full variable domain (rest looked up from reference TRBV19 and TRBJ2-2): DGGITQSPKYLFRKEGQNVTLSCEQNLNHDAMYWYRQDPGQGLRLIYYSQIVNDFQKGDIAEGYSVSREKKESFPLTVTSAQKNPTAFYLCASGDRGRSGELFFGEGSRLTVL.

V usage is TRBV15 and J usage is TRBJ1-5, with TRBD1 matching 12 bases. Germline V gene lookup returns CDR1 LNHNV and CDR2 YYDKDF (reference sequence). This CDR3 region has 15 residues. After removal of 1 base from V and 13 bases from J, the junction contained 8 bases not matched to a gene. As DNA, the CDR3 is TGTGCCACCAGCAGAGGCGGGACAGGGGGCCCCCTGCAGCATTTT. This sequence encodes CATSRGGTGGPLQHF.

In DNA form, the CDR3 reads TGTGCCAGCAGGTTGGATTTCGGGACAGTCTCCTACGAGCAGTACTTC. Its protein is CASRLDFGTVSYEQYF. The rearrangement uses TRBV7-8 and TRBJ2-7; the match to TRBD1 covers 7 bases. Germline V gene lookup returns CDR1 SGHVS and CDR2 FQNEAQ. The CDR3 length is 16 residues. The V gene end was trimmed by 6 bases and the J gene end by 0 bases; junction bases not matched to a gene: 11.

This chain joins TRBV4-2 and TRBJ1-1; a possible D gene is TRBD1 (5 bases). The CDR3 contains 12 residues. The germline V gene has CDR1 LGHNA and CDR2 YNFKEQ. The germline V and J ends were trimmed by 5 bases and 12 bases, with 16 bases remaining between them. The CDR3 region is CASSSTSGSTFF. The CDR3 DNA reads TGTGCCAGCAGCTCCACATCAGGGTCGACTTTCTTT.

The chain recombines TRBV2 with TRBJ2-6; unclear D gene. Germline V gene data show CDR1 as SNHLY and CDR2 as FYNNEI. The CDR3 runs to 16 residues. V lost 3 bases and J 2 bases, leaving 11 bases between the germline ends. CDR3 sequence: CASSDQWPPGANVLTF. The CDR3 nucleotides are TGTGCCAGCAGTGATCAGTGGCCGCCTGGGGCCAACGTCCTGACTTTC. Variable domain in full (rest from reference TRBV2 and TRBJ2-6): EPEVTQTPSHQVTQMGQEVILRCVPISNHLYFYWYRQILGQKVEFLVSFYNNEISEKSEIFDDQFSVERPDGSNFTLKIRSTKLEDSAMYFCASSDQWPPGANVLTFGAGSRLTVL.

The J gene is TRBJ2-7, the V gene TRBV6-6; TRBD2 matches at 9 bases. This CDR3 spans 15 amino acids. Trimming at V came to 6 bases and at J to 5 bases, leaving 11 bases not matched to a gene. The germline CDR1 and CDR2 sequences are MNHNY and SVGAGI (reference sequence). This chain's CDR3 is CASSHIAGVSNEQYF. Here the CDR3 DNA reads TGTGCCAGCAGCCATATAGCGGGAGTGAGCAACGAGCAGTACTTC.

The chain carries TRBV9 and TRBJ2-7; D not resolved. Germline assignment: CDR1 SGDLS and CDR2 YYNGEE. The CDR3 length is 17 residues. V shed 2 bases and J shed 3 bases, with 21 bases lying between them. CDR3 nucleotides: TGTGCCAGCAGCGTTGCTTCTAGGAAGGTTTTCATCTACGAGCAGTACTTC. This gives the protein CASSVASRKVFIYEQYF. The whole variable domain, remainder taken from reference TRBV9 and TRBJ2-7, is DSGVTQTPKHLITATGQRVTLRCSPRSGDLSVYWYQQSLDQGLQFLIQYYNGEERAKGNILERFSAQQFPDLHSELNLSSLELGDSALYFCASSVASRKVFIYEQYFGPGTRLTVT.

As concerns this clone: The junction does not match germline at one end; this may be a read error. The CDR3 here is CASMRPDRGLKTDAFF. CDR3 coding DNA: TGTGCCAGTATGCGTCCGGACAGGGGATTGAAAACTGATGCTTTCTTT. V gene TRBV19 combines with J gene TRBJ1-1, with 9 bases fitting TRBD1. Germline CDR1 LNHDA, CDR2 SQIVND (reference sequence). This CDR3 is built from 16 residues.

V is TRBV7-8 and J is TRBJ2-5, with 11 bases identical to TRBD1. Germline lookup yields CDR1 SGHVS and CDR2 FQNEAQ. There are 14 residues in the CDR3. The V segment lost 4 bases and the J segment 3 bases; nucleotides outside the gene matches: 1. This chain's CDR3 is CASSSGQGEETQYF. CDR3 nucleotides: TGTGCCAGCAGCTCGGGACAGGGGGAAGAGACCCAGTACTTC.

This chain connects TRBV7-8 to TRBJ2-1, with D perhaps matching TRBD2 (6 bases). The CDR3 is made up of 15 amino acids. V lost 1 base, J lost 9 bases, and 16 bases lay in between. The germline V gene encodes CDR1 SGHVS and CDR2 FQNEAQ. The CDR3 bases are TGTGCCAGCAGCTTAGTCGAGACTAGAGGATCTGAGCAGTTCTTC. Protein sequence: CASSLVETRGSEQFF.

This rearrangement joins TRBV7-2 to TRBJ2-5, with 9 bases matching TRBD2. Germline-derived CDR1 and CDR2 are SGHTA and FQGNSA. This CDR3 region has 16 residues. The trim removed 2 bases at V and 1 base at J, leaving 5 bases unmatched. CDR3 coding DNA: TGTGCCAGCAGCTTACTCCCGCGGGGGGGCCAAGAGACCCAGTACTTC. Translation: CASSLLPRGGQETQYF.

This chain uses TRBV9 with TRBJ2-7; 7 bases map to TRBD2. CDR1 and CDR2 from the germline V gene are SGDLS and YYNGEE. V dropped 4 bases and J dropped 5; count of bases not matched to a gene: 3. The CDR3 has 12 residues. This chain's CDR3 is CASSYSGDEQYF. In DNA, the CDR3 is TGTGCCAGCAGCTACAGCGGGGACGAGCAGTACTTC.

This chain links TRBV29-1 with TRBJ1-2, with 7 bases fitting TRBD1. V trimming: 4 bases; J trimming: 5 bases; junction bases outside the gene matches: 7. The CDR3 is 13 residues long. In germline, CDR1 is SQVTM, CDR2 ANQGSEA. In nucleotides, the CDR3 is TGCAGCGTTGTTTCAGGGGGAGATTATGGCTACACCTTC. It is translated as CSVVSGGDYGYTF.

In its sample, this clone was seen a few times. The genes are TRBV28 and TRBJ2-5; D call uncertain. TRBJ2-7 matches the DNA end more closely, so the J call is doubtful. The CDR3 totals 14 residues. Per the germline V gene, CDR1 is MDHEN and CDR2 is SYDVKM. The CDR3 DNA reads TGTGCCAGCAGTTTAGTCAGCCAGGTCTACGAGCAGTACTTC. Its protein product is CASSLVSQVYEQYF.

V and J are TRBV7-3 and TRBJ2-5; no definite D call. This CDR3 is built from 13 residues. Germline values: CDR1 SGHTA, CDR2 FQGTGA. Trimming removed 3 bases from V and 3 bases from J, with 8 bases in between. CDR3 in DNA: TGTGCCAGCAGCTTTGGTCGAGAAGAGACCCAGTACTTC. Its protein product is CASSFGREETQYF.

This clone was seen a single time. The rearrangement joins TRBV15 to TRBJ1-2; 8 bases match TRBD1. The V gene end was trimmed by 4 bases and the J gene end by 10 bases; junction bases not matched to a gene: 11. Germline CDR1 is LNHNV and CDR2 is YYDKDF (reference sequence). This CDR3 has 14 residues. CDR3 nucleotide sequence: TGTGCCACCAGCACGCGGACAGGGTTTGAGGTCTACACCTTC. This codes for CATSTRTGFEVYTF. Together with reference TRBV15 and TRBJ1-2, the CDR3 gives the full variable domain: DAMVIQNPRYQVTQFGKPVTLSCSQTLNHNVMYWYQQKSSQAPKLLFHYYDKDFNNEADTPDNFQSRRPNTSFCFLDIRSPGLGDTAMYLCATSTRTGFEVYTFGSGTRLTVV.

V is TRBV1 and J is TRBJ2-1; the table assigns TRBD1, which was not confirmed against the DNA. TRBV1 is assigned pseudogene status. CDR3 length equals 16 residues. The CDR3 region has the DNA TGCACCAGCAGCCATCAGAACAGGGACTCCTACAATGAGCAGTTCTTC. Protein product: CTSSHQNRDSYNEQFF.

The genes are TRBV7-2 and TRBJ2-1; 14 positions agree with TRBD2. CDR1 is SGHTA, CDR2 FQGNSA, per germline. The trim removed 4 bases at V and 7 bases at J, leaving 9 bases unmatched. CDR3 length: 17 residues. The CDR3 reads CASSSQPGLAGVNEQFF. The CDR3 nucleotides are TGTGCCAGCAGCTCGCAGCCGGGACTAGCGGGGGTTAATGAGCAGTTCTTC. Variable domain in full (rest from reference TRBV7-2 and TRBJ2-1): GAGVSQSPSNKVTEKGKDVELRCDPISGHTALYWYRQSLGQGLEFLIYFQGNSAPDKSGLPSDRFSAERTGGSVSTLTIQRTQQEDSAVYLCASSSQPGLAGVNEQFFGPGTRLTVL.

The chain combines TRBV5-4 with TRBJ2-7; the match to TRBD2 covers 8 bases. Germline-derived CDR1 and CDR2 are SGHNT and YYREEE (reference sequence). V was clipped by 4 bases and J by 5 bases; unmatched bases: 11. The CDR3 extends over 15 amino acids. The chain's CDR3 is CASSPGGGGRDEQYF. The CDR3, as DNA: TGTGCCAGCAGCCCAGGAGGCGGGGGGCGCGACGAGCAGTACTTC.

In this sample, this clone turned up once. The chain employs TRBV6-4 and TRBJ2-3, with 9 bases aligning to TRBD2. CDR1 and CDR2 (germline): MRHNA, SNTAGT. This CDR3 region has 13 residues. J lost 1 base, V lost 10 bases, and 3 bases had no gene match. The CDR3 protein is CATPSGGTDTQYF. DNA for the CDR3: TGTGCCACACCTAGCGGGGGCACAGATACGCAGTATTTT.

This clone was observed once. This rearrangement joins TRBV9 to TRBJ1-2, with D uncertain. V was cut by 3 bases and J by 1 base, with 13 bases left in between. The germline CDR1 and CDR2 sequences are SGDLS and YYNGEE. CDR3 length: 15 residues. The CDR3: CASSAEVWDNYGYTF. Written as DNA, the CDR3 is TGTGCCAGCAGCGCGGAGGTGTGGGATAACTATGGCTACACCTTC.

This chain links TRBV30 with TRBJ1-1, with 7 bases lining up with TRBD1. The CDR3 runs 13 residues. The J segment lost 3 bases and the V segment lost 3 bases, leaving 4 bases of the junction unmatched. Germline CDR1 reads GTSNPN; CDR2 reads SVGIG (reference sequence). CDR3 residues: CAWREQGYTEAFF. In DNA, the CDR3 is TGTGCCTGGAGAGAACAGGGGTACACTGAAGCTTTCTTT. Full variable domain (rest looked up from reference TRBV30 and TRBJ1-1): SQTIHQWPATLVQPVGSPLSLECTVEGTSNPNLYWYRQAAGRGLQLLFYSVGIGQISSEVPQNLSASRPQDRQFILSSKKLLLSDSGFYLCAWREQGYTEAFFGQGTRLTVV.

V gene TRBV5-1 combines with J gene TRBJ2-1, with D perhaps TRBD1 (5 bases). Germline V gene data show CDR1 as SGHRS and CDR2 as YFSETQ. This CDR3 has 15 amino acids. Between the trimmed V and J ends, which lost 0 bases and 4 bases, there was a span of 11 bases. The CDR3 nucleotides read TGCGCCAGCAGCTTGGCCTCGACAGCGTACAATGAGCAGTTCTTC. This translates into CASSLASTAYNEQFF.

The chain has TRBV6-5 and TRBJ1-2, with TRBD1 matching over 9 bases. The CDR3 consists of 13 residues. V dropped 6 bases and J dropped 6; count of bases not matched to a gene: 5. Germline CDR1 is MNHEY and CDR2 is SVGAGI. CDR3: CASRYRGRDGYTF. In nucleotides, the CDR3 is TGTGCCAGCAGATACAGGGGGCGAGATGGCTACACCTTC.

This clone came up once. This rearrangement joins TRBV6-5 to TRBJ1-2; a possible D gene is TRBD1 (6 bases). Germline-derived CDR1 and CDR2 are MNHEY and SVGAGI. This CDR3 is 16 amino acids long. V was trimmed by 0 bases and J by 5 bases, leaving 16 bases between them. The CDR3 region has the DNA TGTGCCAGCAGTTACTCGACGCAGGGAGGGGGATATGGCTACACCTTC. Its translation is CASSYSTQGGGYGYTF.